This TCR beta chain was recorded in a study of cytomegalovirus exposure and HLA in healthy donors (TCRdb year 2017). Context from the whole study: An earlier analysis of roughly 500 of the donors reported 276 Gb of sequence data and 95 million to 140 million unique TCR beta sequences obtained from about 200 million T cells. Among the approximately 420 genotyped donors, around 81% belonged to the genetic ancestry cluster associated with self-reported Caucasian donors. Because of strong linkage in the cohort, five DR-DQ haplotypes were treated as single units for association and clustering. The number of typed donors differed by locus: 629-630 for A, B, C, DRB1 and DQB1; some 500 for DQA1; about 600 for DPA1; and some 470 for DPB1. Along with the 666-subject first cohort, a separate validation cohort of about 110 different subjects was used. A later analysis re-analyzed previously published TCR beta repertoires from hundreds of donors and added high-resolution HLA genotyping to study TCR occurrence patterns. The T cell repertoires of several hundred subjects were profiled by immunosequencing and related to cytomegalovirus serostatus. HLA typing covered class I and class II loci at four-digit resolution. Donor age, sex, ethnicity and CMV serostatus were collected together with the repertoire data. The study aimed to test whether signatures of past pathogen exposure could be identified by cataloging public T cell receptors. Roughly 300 gigabases of sequencing data and around 88 million unique TCR sequences made up an early release that covered roughly 670 HLA-typed donors. All discovery cohort repertoires had been generated using a single sequencing platform. In the later analysis, no new phenotypic data were used to find candidate immune exposures; instead, reliance was placed on TCR beta sequences and their occurrence across donors. In a later genetic analysis, genome-wide SNP genotypes for about 55% of the 666 donors were used, and that subset was treated as a discovery cohort. The study combined high-throughput TCR immunosequencing, statistical association of individual TCRs with disease status, and machine learning to predict cytomegalovirus infection status. To decide whether each TCR beta V gene segment behaved as functional or pseudogenic, an earlier analysis of some 600 of the donors relied on high-throughput TCR beta sequencing. On average, roughly 240,000 unique TCR beta nucleotide sequences were sequenced per donor among about 400 genotyped donors of the cohort, with around 19% of those sequences being non-productive. Overall results and qualifications from the work: Over 15 rarely observed V segments, including chromosome 9 orphons, were excluded from the earlier analysis of about 610 of the donors because counts were too low. Correlated functional status among segregating V segments might be attributable to linkage disequilibrium, but an unknown experimental factor could not be ruled out. Some IMGT-functional V segments, including TRBV6-2 and TRBV6-3, could not be distinguished by the 87-base-pair reads and were therefore excluded. In vitro tests confirmed that three of the cytomegalovirus-associated TCR beta chains recognize cytomegalovirus antigens. V-gene and J-gene trimming of TCR beta chains was associated with a missense DCLRE1C variant in a later genetic analysis, and the association was replicated in an independent cohort. In a later analysis, HLA-associated TCR beta chains were found to be more clonally expanded and to have lower generation probabilities than equally common non-associated chains. A later analysis found that TCR association rates varied across HLA loci, with DRB1 alleles showing the most associated TCRs and HLA-C alleles the fewest. According to the authors, the approach could potentially be generalized to other disease states and immunological phenotypes. The only immune exposure information available for the cohort was CMV serostatus. A further reported finding was that TCR beta sequences accurately predicted the HLA-A and HLA-B alleles for most subjects in the first cohort. The study listed approximately 150 TCR beta chains as associated with cytomegalovirus. The classifier was reported to diagnose cytomegalovirus status with high specificity and sensitivity in both the original and validation cohorts. A later analysis reported that several top co-occurrence clusters appeared linked to parvovirus B19, influenza, CMV and Epstein-Barr virus. Most CMV-associated TCR beta chains appeared to be HLA-restricted in a later analysis, and the HLA associations seemed to be driven largely by CMV exposure. In an earlier analysis of more than 500 of the donors, most TCR beta V segments appeared in productive rearrangements about 90% or about 30% of the time, broadly matching IMGT annotations. A cluster of highly shared sequence variants was judged likely to represent a technical artifact of the sequencing pipeline. According to a later genetic analysis, donors in an Asian-associated ancestry cluster had fewer N-insertions in productive TCRs than the roughly 670-donor mean. The presence/absence analyses assumed that sequencing depth was roughly uniform across donors, and that assumption may not be true. The cohort was sequenced for TCR beta chains only, and without alpha or paired-chain data the features that could be detected were limited. Because HLA typing was missing for some donors at each locus, association tests included only the typed subset. When HLA alleles, especially DR and DQ, strongly co-occurred, attributing TCR associations to individual alleles was difficult. While some public TCRs were present in many individuals, most TCR sequences turned up only very rarely across donors. In a later analysis, 15,000 to 20,000 TCR beta sequences were associated with specific HLA alleles at a false discovery rate of 0.05.

In total, 600 or so healthy bone marrow donors made up the cohort. Cohort members were all nominally healthy when sampled, although unrecorded immune exposures were likely present. The donor tested CMV seronegative and was one of the 352 seronegative cohort members. A peripheral blood sample was collected from each donor, and TCR beta sequencing was performed on peripheral blood mononuclear cells. The Qiagen DNeasy Blood Extraction Kit was used to extract genomic DNA from the blood cell samples. Trimming costs V 0 bases and J 5 bases, and their ends lie 12 bases apart. CDR1 and CDR2, looked up from the germline V gene, are SGHRS and YFSETQ. The CDR3, cysteine through phenylalanine, is 14 amino acids long. Solely the CDR3 DNA is kept, with 42 bases framed from the first base. The library relied on the immunoSEQ multiplex PCR assay. For the multiplex PCR, a mixture combining 60 forward primers for TCR Vbeta segments and 13 reverse primers for TCR Jbeta segments was used. The CDR3 region of rearranged TCR beta genes was amplified from genomic DNA with a multiplex PCR assay. On the Illumina HiSeq System, the amplified TCR beta libraries were sequenced as 87-base-pair reads. In the original analysis: In a later analysis, tens of millions of unique TCR beta chains were counted across the 500 to 700 repertoires, and around 10 million of these chains were shared by at least two donors. To remove PCR and sequencing errors, raw reads were error-corrected and collapsed into unique sequences using a nearest-neighbor algorithm that merged closely related sequences. To assign V, D and J gene segments, CDR3 sequences were aligned to IMGT reference sequences. For a sequence to be retained, at least a six-nucleotide match to both a V gene segment and a J gene segment was required. A rearrangement was called productive if the CDR3 had no stop codons and remained in frame with V and J, and every other rearrangement was called non-productive. Following IMGT convention, CDR3 was defined as the stretch from the second conserved V-encoded cysteine to the conserved J-encoded phenylalanine. The earlier analysis of some 550 of the donors excluded any sequence lacking an unambiguous match to a single V gene segment. In an earlier analysis of more than 500 of the donors, a V segment was called functional when productive rearrangements were above 56.7%, and segregating when the standard deviation between donors exceeded 5%. A statistical classification framework was developed to diagnose cytomegalovirus status using the catalog of TCR beta chain sequences. In a later analysis, V and J genes were assigned by comparing TCR nucleotide sequences against IMGT/GENE-DB human TR gene sequences. The TCRdist pipeline was used in a later analysis to assign CDR3 sequences and most-parsimonious VDJ recombination scenarios. In a later analysis, every TCR beta chain was defined by the combination of its CDR3 amino acid sequence and its V-gene family, and reads without a unique V-gene family were dropped. As a way to deal with suspected cross-contamination and a sequencing artifact, a later analysis dropped nearly 600 nucleotide sequences that were highly shared and had low generation probability. For each public chain, a later analysis derived a clonal expansion index from normalized ranks of inferred template counts within each repertoire. A later analysis computed generation probabilities with a VDJ recombination model fitted to out-of-frame rearrangements, and checked the results against IGoR. A later analysis scored TCR-TCR, TCR-HLA and TCR-CMV co-occurrence with hypergeometric tests, applying a repertoire-size bias correction to TCR pairs. False discovery rates were estimated in a later analysis by permuting HLA or CMV assignments 20 times. In a later analysis, co-occurring TCRs were grouped using DBSCAN, with TCRdist sequence similarity added in when clustering inside HLA-allele-positive subsets. Repertoires with fewer than 30,000 or more than 120,000 public chains, plus five repertoires with anomalous nucleotide sharing, were excluded from co-occurrence clustering. TCRdb holds this immuneACCESS table with in-frame rearrangements only. Some clones are missing; in checked studies, unresolved V genes explain under half, and the rest has no known cause. The V and J calls and clone size were taken over from that table, and D and trimming were inferred from the DNA. The table for this sample records 140,000 to 150,000 clones. The top ten hold more than 0.8% of the sample.

Worth noting for this clone: Its binding antigen is unknown.

This sequence was found in a male donor in good health and CMV-seronegative. Sequencing input: PBMCs. The chain is made from TRBV5-1 and TRBJ2-7; TRBD1 is a weak D gene call, 6 bases matching. The bases read TGCGCCAGCAGCTTGGGGGGCAGGGGAGACGAGCAGTACTTC. Its coded protein is CASSLGGRGDEQYF.